Listed below are T cell receptor beta chains from one sample, sequenced in a study of cytomegalovirus exposure and HLA in healthy donors. Only in-frame clones appear in the TCRdb table, and some are missing; sequencing was by immunoSEQ multiplex PCR. The sample contains under 85,000 clones, 60% to 85% of which appear only once. Sequencing was done on a sample of PBMCs. The receptors derive from a man younger than 35 in good health and CMV-seronegative. The CDR3 runs from the conserved cysteine through the conserved F or W. D genes are given only for firm matches. Clone size is shown for a subset of rows, as once, few, many or a class of expanded clone.

v_call	j_call	clone_size	d_call	cdr3_nt	cdr3_aa
TRBV28	TRBJ2-1	.	.	TGTGCCAGCAGTCTTACAGGGTACAATGAGCAGTTCTTC	CASSLTGYNEQFF
TRBV7-8	TRBJ2-1	.	.	TGTGCCAGCAGCTTAGTCGGGAGCTCTGACTACAATGAGCAGTTCTTC	CASSLVGSSDYNEQFF
TRBV4-1	TRBJ2-1	once	TRBD1	TGCGCCAGCAGCCAAATTCATCCCGGGACAGGTGCGGATGAGCAGTTCTTC	CASSQIHPGTGADEQFF
TRBV6-1	TRBJ1-5	.	.	TGTGCCAGCAGTGAAGCGTTAGGGGATGGCAATCAGCCCCAGCATTTT	CASSEALGDGNQPQHF
TRBV19	TRBJ1-6	.	TRBD1	TGTGCCACAGGAGCGACAGGGGGCCCTCCCTCACCCCTCCACTTT	CATGATGGPPSPLHF
TRBV7-2	TRBJ1-2	once	TRBD1	TGTGCCAGCAGCATAGGACAGGGGAACTATGGCTACACCTTC	CASSIGQGNYGYTF
TRBV18	TRBJ1-2	.	.	TGTGCCAGCTCACCAAGGGACAACTCATATGGCTACACCTTC	CASSPRDNSYGYTF
TRBV21-1	TRBJ2-3	.	.	TGTGCCAGCAGCAAGACTAGCGGGGGGGCAGATACGCAGTATTTT	CASSKTSGGADTQYF
TRBV7-8	TRBJ2-2	.	.	TGTGCCAGCAGCCGACGAACAGGGTACTCGACCGGGGAGCTGTTTTTT	CASSRRTGYSTGELFF
TRBV7-3	TRBJ1-3	.	.	TGTGCCAGCAGCTTAAACGGGGGGGCCGATGGAAACACCATATATTTT	CASSLNGGADGNTIYF
TRBV5-4	TRBJ2-7	.	TRBD2	TGTGCCAGCAGACCCGGGACTAGCGGGGGGGCGTGGGATCGCGAGCAGTACTTC	CASRPGTSGGAWDREQYF
TRBV4-1	TRBJ1-1	.	.	TGCGCCAGCAGCCACTCCTCGGGGGGGAACACTGAAGCTTTCTTT	CASSHSSGGNTEAFF
TRBV29-1	TRBJ2-1	.	.	TGCAGCGTTGGGGGGGTGGGACAGCCCCACAATGAGCAGTTCTTC	CSVGGVGQPHNEQFF
TRBV6-1	TRBJ1-5	.	.	TGCGCCAGCACCGAGGGGGTGGGGCCCAATCAGCCCCAGCATTTT	CASTEGVGPNQPQHF
TRBV19	TRBJ2-5	.	.	TGTGCCAGTAGTATTCGGGGAACTCAAGAGACCCAGTACTTC	CASSIRGTQETQYF
TRBV7-3	TRBJ2-2	.	TRBD1	TGTGCCAGCAGCCTAGGACAGGGGCCGACGGGCGTGTCCCCCGGGGAGCTGTTTTTT	CASSLGQGPTGVSPGELFF
TRBV4-3	TRBJ2-5	.	.	TGCGCCAGCAGCCAAGGGGATCCCCGGGAGTGGGGGGAAGAGACCCAGTACTTC	CASSQGDPREWGEETQYF
TRBV29-1	TRBJ1-3	.	.	TGCAGCGGCCGGAGTACTGGAAACACCATATATTTT	CSGRSTGNTIYF
TRBV15	TRBJ2-2	.	.	TGTGCCACCAGTATTAGCTACACCGGGGAGCTGTTTTTT	CATSISYTGELFF
TRBV14	TRBJ2-1	.	.	TGTGCCAGCAGCCAAGAGGTAGCCGGTAATGAGCAGTTCTTC	CASSQEVAGNEQFF
TRBV11-2	TRBJ2-1	.	TRBD1	TGTGCCAGCAGCCCGACAGGGGGCTCCCGCTCAGAGCAGTTCTTC	CASSPTGGSRSEQFF
TRBV7-9	TRBJ1-4	.	.	TGTGCCAGCAGCCCACAGCCGCTTGCAACTAATGAAAAACTGTTTTTT	CASSPQPLATNEKLFF
TRBV7-2	TRBJ2-5	.	TRBD2	TGTGCCAGCAGCCGCATAGCGGGGGGGGCCGGGGAGACCCAGTACTTC	CASSRIAGGAGETQYF
TRBV7-2	TRBJ2-3	.	.	TGTGCCAGCAGCGGGACGGGAGTAGATACGCAGTATTTT	CASSGTGVDTQYF
TRBV18	TRBJ1-4	.	.	TGTGCCAGCACCCGCAGGGGCGCTGAAAAACTGTTTTTT	CASTRRGAEKLFF
TRBV4-1	TRBJ2-1	.	TRBD1	TGCGCCAGCAGCCAAGATCTCCCGGACAGGGCCGGTGAGCAGTTCTTC	CASSQDLPDRAGEQFF
TRBV7-9	TRBJ2-1	.	.	TGTGCCAGCAGCATAAGACTAGGATTCTACAATGAGCAGTTCTTC	CASSIRLGFYNEQFF
TRBV10-3	TRBJ1-3	few	.	TGTGCCATCAGTGAGTACCCCATGTCGGGGTCTGGAAACACCATATATTTT	CAISEYPMSGSGNTIYF
TRBV27	TRBJ1-1	.	.	TGTGCCAGCAGTTTATCCTTGGTGCGGGGAGTAAACACTGAAGCTTTCTTT	CASSLSLVRGVNTEAFF
TRBV29-1	TRBJ1-1	few	.	TGCAGCGTTGGCGGCAGAAACACTGAAGCTTTCTTT	CSVGGRNTEAFF
TRBV4-3	TRBJ1-1	.	.	TGCGCCAGCAGCCAAGACGCGATTCCGAACACTGAAGCTTTCTTT	CASSQDAIPNTEAFF
TRBV30	TRBJ2-5	.	.	TGTGCCTGGAGTAATAAGTTTGGCTTCCAAGAGACCCAGTACTTC	CAWSNKFGFQETQYF
TRBV6-5	TRBJ1-6	once	TRBD1	TGTGCCAGCAGTCCGGGACAGGGGAATTCACCCCTCCACTTT	CASSPGQGNSPLHF
TRBV28	TRBJ2-3	.	.	TGTGCCAGCAGTTTTGATGAAGGGGCGATGGGTACGCAGTATTTT	CASSFDEGAMGTQYF
TRBV4-3	TRBJ2-1	.	TRBD2	TGCGCCAGCAGCCAAGAATATCGGCTGCCGAGCGGGGGGTACAATGAGCAGTTCTTC	CASSQEYRLPSGGYNEQFF
TRBV7-6	TRBJ2-3	.	.	TGTGCCAGCAGCTTAGCCCGGACAGGGAGGGTGGTAGGTGATACGCAGTATTTT	CASSLARTGRVVGDTQYF
TRBV27	TRBJ2-1	.	TRBD1	TGTGCCAGCAGTTTAAGGGCAGGGGGAATTCTTTGGGAGCAGTTCTTC	CASSLRAGGILWEQFF
TRBV6-1	TRBJ2-5	.	TRBD1	TGTGCCAGCAGTGAGAACAGGGGGGTAGAGACCCAGTACTTC	CASSENRGVETQYF
TRBV7-9	TRBJ1-4	.	TRBD1	TGTGCCAGCAGCGTGCCAGGGGGCTATGAAAAACTGTTTTTT	CASSVPGGYEKLFF
TRBV5-8	TRBJ1-4	.	TRBD1	TGTGCCAGCAGCTCCACCGGGACAGGGAACGAAAAACTGTTTTTT	CASSSTGTGNEKLFF
TRBV30	TRBJ1-2	.	.	TGTGCCTGGAGTACTGGGGGCTTCTATGGCTACACCTTC	CAWSTGGFYGYTF
TRBV28	TRBJ1-1	.	.	TGTGCCAGCAGTGCGGGATCAGCCCCTGGGGACACTGAAGCTTTCTTT	CASSAGSAPGDTEAFF
TRBV15	TRBJ2-5	.	.	TGTGCCACAGAAGAAGAGCGGGTCCAAGAGACCCAGTACTTC	CATEEERVQETQYF
TRBV25-1	TRBJ2-7	.	TRBD1	TGTGCCAGCAGTGAAGGTGCCGGGACAGGGCTTTACGAGCAGTACTTC	CASSEGAGTGLYEQYF
TRBV29-1	TRBJ1-1	few	.	TGCAGCGTTGTTCCCGGGGGGGCGGTGAACACTGAAGCTTTCTTT	CSVVPGGAVNTEAFF
TRBV2	TRBJ1-4	.	.	TGTGGGTTCTCTGGAGACTCGCGGGGCTTTAATGAAAAACTGTTTTTT	CGFSGDSRGFNEKLFF
TRBV5-5	TRBJ2-2	.	.	TGTGCCAGCAGCTTGCGGGGAGACACCGGGGAGCTGTTTTTT	CASSLRGDTGELFF
TRBV28	TRBJ2-5	.	.	TGTGCCAGCAGCCCCCCCCCTCCACACAGGGCCCAAGAGACCCAGTACTTC	CASSPPPPHRAQETQYF
TRBV30	TRBJ2-1	.	TRBD2	TGTGCCTGGAAACTAGCGGGGGATTACAATGAGCAGTTCTTC	CAWKLAGDYNEQFF
TRBV11-1	TRBJ1-5	once	TRBD1	TGTGCCAGCAGCGACGGGACAGGGAATCAGCCCCAGCATTTT	CASSDGTGNQPQHF
TRBV30	TRBJ1-6	.	.	TGTGCCTGGAATCCCCGTCCGACAGCCTATAATTCACCCCTCCACTTT	CAWNPRPTAYNSPLHF
TRBV18	TRBJ2-3	.	.	TGTGCCAGCTCACCACTCTTTGGGAGCCTCAAGCCAGATACGCAGTATTTT	CASSPLFGSLKPDTQYF
TRBV28	TRBJ2-5	once	TRBD2	TGTGCCAGCACCCGCCTCGGCAGCGGGGGAGAGACCCAGTACTTC	CASTRLGSGGETQYF
TRBV6-5	TRBJ2-7	.	.	TGTGCCAGCAGTTACTCGCCACAGGGAGCCTACGAGCAGTACTTC	CASSYSPQGAYEQYF
TRBV4-3	TRBJ1-2	.	TRBD1	TGCGCCAGCAGCCACCAAGGGGGCGCTAACTATGGCTACACCTTC	CASSHQGGANYGYTF
TRBV7-6	TRBJ1-4	.	TRBD1	TGTGCCAGCAGCTTAGGGGAGCAGGGGGGTGAAAAACTGTTTTTT	CASSLGEQGGEKLFF
TRBV10-3	TRBJ2-3	.	.	TGTGCCATCAGTTCGGAGGGGGCAAGTACGCAGTATTTT	CAISSEGASTQYF
TRBV6-6	TRBJ2-3	.	TRBD2	TGTGCCAGCAGTTACGATAGCGGGGCCTCCACAGATACGCAGTATTTT	CASSYDSGASTDTQYF
TRBV7-9	TRBJ2-5	.	TRBD1	TGTGCCAGCAGCCCACGGACAGGGAGGGAGACCCAGTACTTC	CASSPRTGRETQYF